This passage covers 13 T cell receptor beta chains from one sample sequenced in a study of T cell repertoires in cytomegalovirus infection. These receptors lack a known antigen. TCRdb called the reads again in MiXCR, with one record for every CDR3 protein. This table has under 350,000 distinct CDR3 sequences, less than 25% appearing once. Sequencing used cultured PBMCs, obtained from culture after CMV antigen stimulation. These receptors were taken from a human donor in good health (CMV status not recorded). Some clones in this sample may be carry-over from other donors' samples.

This clonotype has at least ten counts. A much larger clone differs from this one at a single base, so this may be a read error. This chain joins TRBV7-2 and TRBJ2-1; 9 nucleotides agree with TRBD2. The CDR3 has 15 amino acids. CDR1 SGHTA and CDR2 FQGNSA come from the germline V gene. V dropped 1 base and J dropped 5; count of bases not matched to a gene: 3. CDR3: CASSLGTSANNEQFF. The CDR3 coding sequence is TGTGCCAGCAGCTTAGGGACTAGCGCCAACAATGAGCAGTTCTTC.

At least ten counts were recorded for this clonotype. The chain recombines TRBV7-8 with TRBJ2-4; 9 bases are a match to TRBD2. Germline V gives CDR1 SGHVS, CDR2 FQNEAQ. The CDR3 totals 17 residues. V was pared by 0 bases and J by 2 bases, with 5 bases of the junction left unmatched. CDR3 DNA: TGTGCCAGCAGCTTAGCCCGGCTAGCGGGATCCAAAAACATTCAGTACTTC. Its translation is CASSLARLAGSKNIQYF.

This clonotype was counted many times. The chain's CDR3 is CASSPRQYGYTF. The CDR3 DNA is TGTGCCAGCAGCCCTCGGCAGTATGGCTACACCTTC. The genes are TRBV7-8 and TRBJ1-2; D remains ambiguous. Trimming removed 5 bases at V and 5 bases at J, with 9 bases between. Germline loops: CDR1 SGHVS, CDR2 FQNEAQ. This CDR3 comprises 12 residues.

In this sample, this clonotype turned up a few times. V is TRBV12-3 or TRBV12-4 and J is TRBJ2-3, with 12 bases identical to TRBD2. The junction had 9 bases not matched to a gene; V was cut back by 3 bases and J by 8 bases. The length of the CDR3 is 16 residues. The CDR3 DNA is TGTGCCAGCAGTTTTCAAACTAGCGGGAGGAGGGGTACGCAGTATTTT. Its protein product is CASSFQTSGRRGTQYF.

The chain is built from TRBV18 and TRBJ2-3, with D perhaps matching TRBD2 (5 bases). The V end was cut by 3 bases, the J end by 1 base, with 17 bases between. Germline values: CDR1 KGHSH, CDR2 LQKENI. CDR3 length equals 17 residues. The CDR3 sequence: CASSPLSSGDGTDTQYF. DNA for the CDR3: TGTGCCAGCTCACCGCTGTCCTCCGGGGATGGCACAGATACGCAGTATTTT.

This clonotype was seen only a few times. The V and J genes are TRBV4-3 and TRBJ2-2; D not certain. CDR3 length: 13 residues. Trimming cost V 4 bases and J 7 bases, with 10 bases left between them. Germline assignment: CDR1 LGHNA and CDR2 YSLEER. In nucleotides, the CDR3 is TGCGCCAGCAGCCTCGGGTCCGTCGGGGAGCTGTTTTTT. This translates into CASSLGSVGELFF.

The gene calls are TRBV28 and TRBJ2-2; the D is unclear. The CDR3 is 13 residues long. Between the trimmed V and J ends, which lost 5 bases and 4 bases, there was a span of 8 bases. Germline loops: CDR1 MDHEN, CDR2 SYDVKM. The CDR3 coding sequence is TGTGCCAGCAGTACAGTGATCACCGGGGAGCTGTTTTTT. Its protein product is CASSTVITGELFF.

The rearrangement uses TRBV20-1 and TRBJ2-1; D remains ambiguous. CDR3 length: 15 amino acids. The V gene lost 6 bases and the J gene lost 0 bases, with 15 bases spanning the gap. Germline lookup yields CDR1 DFQATT and CDR2 SNEGSKA (reference sequence). This CDR3 reads CSATDFRASYNEQFF. CDR3 sequence (DNA): TGCAGTGCAACCGATTTCCGGGCCTCCTACAATGAGCAGTTCTTC.

V gene TRBV24-1 combines with J gene TRBJ1-1, with a possible D match to TRBD1 (5 bases). V lost 4 bases, J lost 5 bases, and 13 bases lay in between. The length of the CDR3 is 14 residues. Germline V gives CDR1 KGHDR, CDR2 SFDVKD. The CDR3 protein is CATSERGGITEAFF. The CDR3 DNA follows: TGTGCCACCAGTGAGCGGGGGGGAATTACTGAAGCTTTCTTT.

This clonotype turned up a few times. The chain's CDR3 is CASSQDFPSYEQYV. CDR3 sequence (DNA): TGCGCCAGCAGCCAAGATTTCCCCTCCTACGAGCAGTACGTC. The rearrangement uses TRBV4-3 and TRBJ2-7; D gene unclear. Looked up from germline, CDR1 is LGHNA and CDR2 is YSLEER. This CDR3 is built from 14 residues. The ends were cut back, 0 bases at V and 0 bases at J, with 6 bases in the middle.

This clonotype was seen repeatedly, ten times or more. V usage is TRBV6-2 or TRBV6-3 and J usage is TRBJ2-1, with D unclear. The ends were cut back, 6 bases at V and 4 bases at J, with 16 bases in the middle. This CDR3 contains 15 residues. Germline V lookup: CDR1 MNHEY, CDR2 SVGEGT. The CDR3 is CASRSGGGSYNEQFF. In nucleotides, the CDR3 is TGTGCCAGCAGGTCCGGTGGCGGCTCATACAATGAGCAGTTCTTC.

The table lists this clonotype with a few counts. The chain combines TRBV6-5 with TRBJ2-3; TRBD2 matches at 11 bases. Trimming at V came to 2 bases and at J to 4 bases, leaving 8 bases not matched to a gene. The CDR3 is 17 residues long. CDR1 is MNHEY, CDR2 SVGAGI, per germline. The CDR3: CASSYGVAGGGSDTQYF. CDR3 bases: TGTGCCAGCAGTTACGGGGTAGCGGGAGGGGGTTCAGATACGCAGTATTTT.

This clonotype was recorded a few times. This chain joins TRBV7-9 and TRBJ1-2; D is uncertain. CDR1 and CDR2 from the germline V gene are SEHNR and FQNEAQ (reference sequence). The CDR3 runs 12 residues. The V and J ends lost 4 bases and 6 bases respectively, with 9 bases between them. The CDR3 DNA sequence: TGTGCCAGCAGCTCCGAAGGCAATGGCTACACCTTC. Translation gives CASSSEGNGYTF. The whole variable domain, remainder taken from reference TRBV7-9 and TRBJ1-2, is DTGVSQNPRHKITKRGQNVTFRCDPISEHNRLYWYRQTLGQGPEFLTYFQNEAQLEKSRLLSDRFSAERPKGSFSTLEIQRTEQGDSAMYLCASSSEGNGYTFGSGTRLTVV.